This T cell receptor (beta chain) was documented in a study of blood T cell repertoires in COVID-19. Study context: In each case, the material was cDNA or gDNA derived from T cells, B-cell-depleted T cells, or PBMCs.

Clones were sequenced by immunoSEQ multiplex PCR, and TCRdb holds only the in-frame ones, with some missing. Among around 170,000 clones listed, around 86% were seen once. The germline V gene encodes CDR1 SGHVS and CDR2 FQNEAQ. The V and J ends lost 5 bases and 8 bases, in that order; junction bases with no gene match: 9. The CDR3 runs 14 residues. Individuals drawn from 24 US areas were roughly 18 to 95 years old. Membership in each cohort depended on participant-reported clinical history. Donors in Cohort 3 counted as recovered after two negative PCRs, clearance, or symptom resolution. This clone was observed a handful of times.

The sample taken for sequencing was PBMCs or T cells enriched from blood (not recorded which). The chain uses TRBV7-8 and TRBJ1-2; 9 nucleotides match TRBD1. The clonotype originates from a woman aged 25-40 years who had recovered from COVID-19. The chain's CDR3 is CASSRRDRVGGYTF. As DNA, the CDR3 is TGTGCCAGCAGCCGTCGGGACAGGGTGGGAGGCTACACCTTC.